This T cell receptor (beta chain) was documented in a study of pediatric ulcerative colitis. The CDR3 consists of 15 residues. The ends were cut back, 2 bases at V and 4 bases at J, with 12 bases in the middle. Germline V gene sequence: CDR1 LNHDA, CDR2 SQIVND (reference sequence). During colonoscopy, one to two rectal pinch biopsies were collected. Produced via immunoSEQ multiplex PCR; TCRdb's table is partial and in-frame only. The data show 44,000 or so clones, about 78% seen once. Comment on this clone: Within the sample, other DNA sequences also encode this same CDR3.

Sequences were obtained from gut tissue. The chain recombines TRBV19 with TRBJ1-5; weak D call: TRBD1 (5 bases). This clonotype was sampled from a girl aged 10 to 17 with moderate ulcerative colitis. CDR3 coding DNA: TGTGCCAGTAGTATAAGGGGAGGTGGGAATCAGCCCCAGCATTTT. This translates into CASSIRGGGNQPQHF.